These T cell receptor beta chains were read from a single sample in a study of human T cells and chemical hapten exposure. One entry per CDR3 protein, called by TCRdb with MiXCR from the RACE reads. The sample has 89,000 or so distinct CDR3 sequences; roughly 8.5% are singletons. Material: whole blood, obtained in connection with sensitization to the hapten diphenylcyclopropenone (DPC). The receptor set was obtained from a man aged 40-55 years with alopecia areata. Some clones in this sample may be carry-over from other donors' samples. The CDR3 runs from the conserved cysteine through the conserved F or W. The D gene is left open where the match is weak. Clone size is shown for a subset of rows, as once, few, many or a class of expanded clone.

d_call	v_call	j_call	clone_size	cdr3_aa	cdr3_nt
NA	TRBV9	TRBJ2-1	few	CASSPHGGADNEQFF	TGTGCCAGCAGCCCCCACGGGGGAGCGGACAATGAGCAGTTCTTC
TRBD2	TRBV12-3/TRBV12-4	TRBJ2-5	NA	CASKGSSGRDQETQYF	TGTGCCAGCAAGGGGAGCAGCGGGAGAGACCAAGAGACCCAGTACTTC
NA	TRBV21-1	TRBJ2-2	many	CASSKAFTDSRSGELFF	TGTGCCAGCAGCAAAGCTTTTACTGACAGTAGGTCCGGGGAGCTGTTTTTT
NA	TRBV19	TRBJ2-3	few	CASSIRSPVGPADTQYF	TGTGCCAGTAGTATAAGGTCCCCCGTGGGGCCCGCAGATACGCAGTATTTT
NA	TRBV14	TRBJ1-5	many	CASSQRGNQPQHF	TGTGCCAGCAGCCAAAGGGGGAATCAGCCCCAGCATTTT
NA	TRBV19	TRBJ1-2	NA	CASSIGMDGPYGYTF	TGTGCCAGTAGTATAGGAATGGACGGCCCCTATGGCTACACCTTC
NA	TRBV10-2	TRBJ2-7	few	CASSESGSLSYEQYF	TGCGCCAGCAGTGAGTCGGGCTCCCTCTCCTACGAGCAGTACTTC
NA	TRBV28	TRBJ2-6	many	CASIPGGRVGANVLTF	TGTGCCAGCATTCCTGGGGGCAGGGTTGGGGCCAACGTCCTGACTTTC
TRBD1	TRBV5-1	TRBJ1-2	NA	CASSVDRAGYTF	TGCGCCAGCAGCGTAGACAGGGCAGGCTACACCTTC
NA	TRBV28	TRBJ1-2	many	CASRLDSLNYGYTF	TGTGCCAGCAGACTAGACAGTTTGAACTATGGCTACACCTTC
NA	TRBV6-5	TRBJ1-2	few	CASRRPGAATYGYTF	TGTGCCAGCAGAAGGCCTGGGGCAGCAACTTATGGCTACACCTTC
NA	TRBV19	TRBJ2-4	NA	CASSIERDVAKNIQYF	TGTGCCAGTAGTATAGAGCGGGACGTAGCCAAAAACATTCAGTACTTC
NA	TRBV14	TRBJ1-1	many	CASSRTSAEAFF	TGTGCCAGCAGCCGGACAAGCGCTGAAGCTTTCTTT
NA	TRBV20-1	TRBJ2-3	NA	CSARATTDTQYF	TGCAGTGCTAGAGCAACCACAGATACGCAGTATTTT
NA	TRBV9	TRBJ2-1	many	CASSAQAAPYNEQFF	TGTGCCAGCAGCGCGCAGGCGGCTCCCTACAATGAGCAGTTCTTC
NA	TRBV20-1	TRBJ2-5	NA	CSAPMGGRRETQYF	TGCAGTGCTCCCATGGGGGGGCGCCGAGAGACCCAGTACTTC
TRBD2	TRBV7-2	TRBJ2-1	many	CASSSPYSVGGNEQFF	TGTGCCAGCAGCTCACCGTACTCCGTGGGGGGGAATGAGCAGTTCTTC
NA	TRBV6-5	TRBJ2-1	NA	CASRGISYNEQFF	TGTGCCAGCAGAGGAATCTCCTACAATGAGCAGTTCTTC
TRBD2	TRBV18	TRBJ2-1	many	CASSPPSGKNYNEQFF	TGTGCCAGCTCACCACCTAGCGGGAAAAATTACAATGAGCAGTTCTTC
NA	TRBV20-1	TRBJ2-3	many	CSARDRPGADTQYF	TGCAGTGCTAGAGATCGGCCCGGTGCAGATACGCAGTATTTT
NA	TRBV9	TRBJ1-5	many	CASSVGGANQPQHF	TGTGCCAGCAGCGTAGGGGGCGCGAATCAGCCCCAGCATTTT
NA	TRBV28	TRBJ2-7	few	CASSLQAVARLYEQYF	TGTGCCAGCAGTTTACAAGCGGTGGCCCGTCTCTACGAGCAGTACTTC
NA	TRBV30	TRBJ1-1	NA	CAWSRTRNTEAFF	TGTGCCTGGAGTAGAACCAGGAACACTGAAGCTTTCTTT
NA	TRBV6-2/TRBV6-3	TRBJ1-1	many	CASSSTRMNTEAFF	TGTGCCAGCAGTTCTACCAGGATGAACACTGAAGCTTTCTTT
TRBD2	TRBV5-1	TRBJ2-5	few	CASSLTSGQETQYF	TGCGCCAGCAGCTTGACTAGCGGCCAAGAGACCCAGTACTTC
NA	TRBV5-4	TRBJ2-5	few	CASSPRTEETQYF	TGTGCCAGCAGCCCGCGGACAGAAGAGACCCAGTACTTC
NA	TRBV6-5	TRBJ2-2	few	CASVGGPGELFF	TGTGCCAGCGTCGGGGGGCCCGGGGAGCTGTTTTTT
NA	TRBV16	TRBJ1-5	NA	CASSQSRGAGLISNQPQHF	TGTGCCAGCAGCCAATCTCGGGGGGCAGGCTTAATCAGCAATCAGCCCCAGCATTTT
TRBD2	TRBV11-3	TRBJ2-5	few	CASSLVLTSGKETQYF	TGTGCCAGCAGCTTAGTTTTGACTAGCGGTAAAGAGACCCAGTACTTC
TRBD1	TRBV7-8	TRBJ2-1	many	CASSLSSGTAYNEQFF	TGTGCCAGCAGCTTATCTTCCGGGACAGCCTACAATGAGCAGTTCTTC
NA	TRBV6-1	TRBJ2-3	few	CASRLKLSTDSSTDTQYF	TGTGCCAGCAGGCTGAAGCTGTCCACAGACTCTAGCACAGATACGCAGTATTTT
NA	TRBV6-5	TRBJ1-2	once	CASRPGGAYGYTF	TGTGCCAGCAGGCCGGGGGGAGCCTATGGCTACACCTTC
NA	TRBV21-1	TRBJ2-3	NA	CASRISLAGGTDTQYF	TGTGCCAGCAGAATCAGCCTAGCGGGAGGCACAGATACGCAGTATTTT
NA	TRBV12-3/TRBV12-4	TRBJ1-1	many	CASSLSAGVGTEAFF	TGTGCCAGCAGTTTATCGGCAGGGGTTGGGACTGAAGCTTTCTTT
TRBD2	TRBV20-1	TRBJ2-3	many	CSARVASGGRTDTQYF	TGCAGTGCTAGAGTCGCTAGCGGAGGTCGCACAGATACGCAGTATTTT
NA	TRBV29-1	TRBJ1-2	NA	CSVAVQGYGYTF	TGCAGCGTTGCCGTACAGGGTTATGGCTACACCTTC
NA	TRBV20-1	TRBJ1-5	many	CSARESYIAGQPQHF	TGCAGTGCTAGAGAAAGTTACATCGCTGGTCAGCCCCAGCATTTT
TRBD2	TRBV29-1	TRBJ2-1	few	CSVEGAGVVNEQFF	TGCAGCGTTGAGGGAGCGGGAGTTGTGAATGAGCAGTTCTTC